The 2 T cell receptor beta chains presented below share a single source sample, sequenced in a study of identical twins. TCRdb re-derived calls from the 5' RACE reads in MiXCR, one entry per CDR3 protein. The sample holds 250,000 to 350,000 distinct CDR3 sequences, roughly 8.6% seen once. The data were also submitted as part of a second study, on yellow fever vaccine responses in identical twins.

The specimen sequenced was memory (CD45RO+) T cells sorted from blood. The source of these receptors is a woman between 18 and 30 years old in good health.

A few counts support this clonotype. The rearrangement uses TRBV10-2 and TRBJ1-4, with D uncertain. The V gene lost 6 bases and the J gene lost 2 bases, with 13 bases spanning the gap. The CDR3 runs to 15 residues. Germline-derived CDR1 and CDR2 are WSHSY and SAAADI. CDR3 DNA: TGCGCCAGCAGGGCCCTAAGTGAGACTAATGAAAAACTGTTTTTT. Protein sequence: CASRALSETNEKLFF.

This clonotype was recorded many times. V and J are TRBV6-1 and TRBJ1-6; maybe TRBD1 (5 bases). Germline V CDR1 and CDR2: MNHNS, SASEGT. Trimming removed 2 bases from V and 7 bases from J, with 12 bases in between. The CDR3 totals 15 residues. The CDR3 loop reads CASSEPAAGNSPLHF. DNA of the CDR3: TGTGCCAGCAGTGAACCAGCTGCAGGGAATTCACCCCTCCACTTT.